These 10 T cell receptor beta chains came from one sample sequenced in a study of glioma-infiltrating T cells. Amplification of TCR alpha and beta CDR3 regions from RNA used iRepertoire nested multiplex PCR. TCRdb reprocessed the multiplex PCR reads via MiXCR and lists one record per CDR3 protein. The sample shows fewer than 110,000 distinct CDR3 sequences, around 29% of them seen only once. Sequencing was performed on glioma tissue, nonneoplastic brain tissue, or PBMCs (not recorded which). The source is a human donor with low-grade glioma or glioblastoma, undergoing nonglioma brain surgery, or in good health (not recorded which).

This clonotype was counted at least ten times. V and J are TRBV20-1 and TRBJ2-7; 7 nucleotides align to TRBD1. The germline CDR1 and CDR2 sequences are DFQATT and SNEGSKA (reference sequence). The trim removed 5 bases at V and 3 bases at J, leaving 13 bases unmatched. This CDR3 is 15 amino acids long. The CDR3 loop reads CSAPPTKGARYEQYF. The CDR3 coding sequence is TGCAGTGCTCCTCCCACGAAGGGGGCTCGCTACGAGCAGTACTTC.

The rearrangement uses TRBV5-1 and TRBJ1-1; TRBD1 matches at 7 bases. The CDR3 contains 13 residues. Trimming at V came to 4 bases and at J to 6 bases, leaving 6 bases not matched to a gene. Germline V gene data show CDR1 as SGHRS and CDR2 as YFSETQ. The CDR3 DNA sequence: TGCGCCAGCAGCCTAGGACAGGACTCTGAAGCTTTCTTT. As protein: CASSLGQDSEAFF.

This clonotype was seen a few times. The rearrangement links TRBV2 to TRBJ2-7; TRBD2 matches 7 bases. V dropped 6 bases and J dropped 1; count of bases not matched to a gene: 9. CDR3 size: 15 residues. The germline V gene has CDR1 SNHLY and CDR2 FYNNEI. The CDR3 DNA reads TGTGCCAGCAGGAGCGAGCGGGGTGGATCCTACGAGCAGTACTTC. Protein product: CASRSERGGSYEQYF.

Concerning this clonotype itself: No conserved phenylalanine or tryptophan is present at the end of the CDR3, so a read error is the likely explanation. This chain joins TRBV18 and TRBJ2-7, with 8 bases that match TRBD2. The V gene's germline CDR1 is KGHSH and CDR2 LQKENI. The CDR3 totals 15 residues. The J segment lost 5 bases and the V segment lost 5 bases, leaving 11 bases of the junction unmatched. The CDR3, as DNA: TGTGCCAGCTCATCTGATGCGGGGGGAGGGAACGAGCAGTACTCC. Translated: CASSSDAGGGNEQYS.

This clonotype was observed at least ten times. The DNA for the CDR3 is TGTGCCAGCAGCCTCCCGGGGGGCTATGGCTACACCTTC. It translates to CASSLPGGYGYTF. V is TRBV19 and J is TRBJ1-2, with D possibly being TRBD1 (5 bases). The CDR3 is 13 amino acids. Trimming left V 9 bases short and J 4 bases short, with 15 bases between. Germline-derived CDR1 and CDR2 are LNHDA and SQIVND (reference sequence).

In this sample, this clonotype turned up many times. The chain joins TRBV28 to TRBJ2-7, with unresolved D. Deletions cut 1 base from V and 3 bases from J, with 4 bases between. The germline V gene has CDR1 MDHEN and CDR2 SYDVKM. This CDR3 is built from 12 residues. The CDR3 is CASSLYSYEQYF. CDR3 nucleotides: TGTGCCAGCAGTTTATACAGCTACGAGCAGTACTTC.

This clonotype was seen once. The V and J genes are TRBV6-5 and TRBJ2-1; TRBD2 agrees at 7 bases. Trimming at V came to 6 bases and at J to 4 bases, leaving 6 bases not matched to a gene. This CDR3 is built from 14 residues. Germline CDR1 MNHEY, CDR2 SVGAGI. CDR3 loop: CASRSPAGYNEQFF. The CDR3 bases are TGTGCCAGCAGGTCCCCAGCGGGGTACAATGAGCAGTTCTTC.

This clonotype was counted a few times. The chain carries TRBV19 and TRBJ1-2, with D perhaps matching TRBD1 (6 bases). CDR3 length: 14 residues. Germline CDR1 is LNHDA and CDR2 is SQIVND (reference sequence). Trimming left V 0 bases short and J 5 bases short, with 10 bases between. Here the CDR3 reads CASSIDLGQYGYTF. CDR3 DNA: TGTGCCAGTAGTATAGATCTAGGACAGTATGGCTACACCTTC.

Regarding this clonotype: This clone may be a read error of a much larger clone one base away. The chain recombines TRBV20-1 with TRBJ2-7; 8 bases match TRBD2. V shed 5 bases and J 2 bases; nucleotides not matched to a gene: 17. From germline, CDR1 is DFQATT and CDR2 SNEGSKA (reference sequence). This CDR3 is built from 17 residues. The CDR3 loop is CSALSGTRGGLPYEQYF. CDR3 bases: TGCAGTGCTCTCTCCGGGACTAGAGGGGGGCTCCCCTACGAGCAGTACTTC.

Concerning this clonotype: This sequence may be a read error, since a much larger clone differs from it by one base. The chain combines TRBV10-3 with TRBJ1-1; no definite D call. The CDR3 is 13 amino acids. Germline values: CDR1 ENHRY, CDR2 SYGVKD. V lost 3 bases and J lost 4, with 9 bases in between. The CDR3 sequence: CAISEDGLTEAFF. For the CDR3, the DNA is TGTGCCATCAGTGAAGATGGGCTCACTGAAGCTTTCTTT.